This is a list of T cell receptor beta chains from one sample in a study of blood T cell repertoires in COVID-19. TCRdb's copy holds only in-frame clones and misses some; the assay was immunoSEQ multiplex PCR. Counted here are roughly 200,000 clones, less than 85% occurring once; the ten biggest clones make up about 13%. Input material: peripheral blood. Every receptor here comes from a middle-aged man who had recovered from COVID-19. The CDR3 runs from the conserved cysteine through the conserved F or W. Each record gives: CDR3 DNA, CDR3 protein, J gene, clone size, V gene, D gene. The D gene is left open where the match is weak. Expanded clones get a size class; other rows say once, few or many, or leave the size out.

TGTGCCAGCAGCCGCTCGTTTAACAGAGCCCTGAACACTGAAGCTTTCTTT	CASSRSFNRALNTEAFF	TRBJ1-1	-	TRBV28	-
TGTGCCAGCAGTCGTCGGGGAGGGGGGGCTGTTAATATTAACGAGCAGTACTTC	CASSRRGGGAVNINEQYF	TRBJ2-7	-	TRBV27	-
TGTGCCAGCAGCTTAGACGTTTCAGGGGGTGTGTACGAGCAGTACTTC	CASSLDVSGGVYEQYF	TRBJ2-7	-	TRBV7-2	TRBD1
TGTGCCAGCAGCCAAGACCAGGCCTATGAAAAACTGTTTTTT	CASSQDQAYEKLFF	TRBJ1-4	-	TRBV6-5	-
TGTGCCAGTAAGTTCGGTTCGAGCGGGAGCACAGATACGCAGTATTTT	CASKFGSSGSTDTQYF	TRBJ2-3	-	TRBV19	-
TGTGCCAGCAGCTTAGAAAGCGGGATCACAGATACGCAGTATTTT	CASSLESGITDTQYF	TRBJ2-3	-	TRBV11-2	TRBD2
TGTGCCAGCAGCCCGGGAACTAGCGGCTCCTACAATGAGCAGTTCTTC	CASSPGTSGSYNEQFF	TRBJ2-1	few	TRBV5-4	TRBD2
TGTGCCAGTAGCTCGATCGATGACAGGGGGCTTAGCTATGGCTACACCTTC	CASSSIDDRGLSYGYTF	TRBJ1-2	-	TRBV19	TRBD1
TGTGCCAGCAGTTTAGGACAGTTATCCTACGAGCAGTACTTC	CASSLGQLSYEQYF	TRBJ2-7	-	TRBV27	-
TGTGCCAGTAAAGCTAGCGGGAGCTCCTACGAGCAGTACTTC	CASKASGSSYEQYF	TRBJ2-7	once	TRBV19	TRBD2
TGTGCCAGCTCACCAGTGGCAGACTCCTACAATGAGCAGTTCTTC	CASSPVADSYNEQFF	TRBJ2-1	-	TRBV18	-
TGTGCCAGCAACCCCAGACTAGCGGGGGAATACAATGAGCAGTTCTTC	CASNPRLAGEYNEQFF	TRBJ2-1	-	TRBV2	TRBD2
TGTGCCAGCAGCCAAGCCAGGACTAATGAAAAACTGTTTTTT	CASSQARTNEKLFF	TRBJ1-4	-	TRBV3-1/TRBV3-2	-
TGTGCCAGCATCAATCACAGGGGGCCCTCGGGGTCCTATCCCTACGAGCAGTACTTC	CASINHRGPSGSYPYEQYF	TRBJ2-7	-	TRBV27	TRBD1
TGTGCCAGCAGTTTACTAGGACTGGACACAGATACGCAGTATTTT	CASSLLGLDTDTQYF	TRBJ2-3	-	TRBV28	-
TGTGCCAGCAGCTTCCCCGGGACAGGGTACGAGCAGTACTTC	CASSFPGTGYEQYF	TRBJ2-7	-	TRBV5-6	TRBD1
TGTGCCAGCAGTGAAACGCCGCTTGGGGGGAATGAGCAGTTCTTC	CASSETPLGGNEQFF	TRBJ2-1	-	TRBV2	-
TGCGCCAGCAGTGGTTCAGGTAAAAGCAATGAGCAGTTCTTC	CASSGSGKSNEQFF	TRBJ2-1	-	TRBV10-1	-
TGCGCCAGCAGCCAAGCGGCCACTAGAAGGAACCCTGGCACAGATACGCAGTATTTT	CASSQAATRRNPGTDTQYF	TRBJ2-3	-	TRBV4-3	-
TGTGCCAGCAGCGTTATAGACGCTAGCGGGGGGGGCACCGGGGAGCTGTTTTTT	CASSVIDASGGGTGELFF	TRBJ2-2	-	TRBV9	TRBD2
TGTGCCAGCAAGAGGGGGCGAACTAATGAAAAACTGTTTTTT	CASKRGRTNEKLFF	TRBJ1-4	-	TRBV2	TRBD1